This T cell receptor beta chain came from a study of blood T cell repertoires in COVID-19. Across the study: Some COVID-19 samples were acute and others convalescent; all came from the United States, Italy and Spain. Sources were T cells, B-cell-depleted T cells, or PBMCs; the material itself was cDNA or gDNA.

As processed by the authors: Reference gene primer amplification gave nucleated cell count estimates. Only in-frame clones appear in the TCRdb table, and some are missing; sequencing was by immunoSEQ multiplex PCR. Clone size and the V and J calls come from that table; the DNA yielded D and trimming. The profile shows about 210,000 clones, about 90% of them singletons. The sample holds many counts of this clone. CDR1 and CDR2 from the germline V gene are MNHEY and SMNVEV (reference sequence). The CDR3 has 15 residues. The V gene end was trimmed by 5 bases and the J gene end by 4 bases; junction bases not matched to a gene: 7.

The origin of this receptor is a young man with acute or convalescent COVID-19. The V gene is TRBV27, the J gene TRBJ2-1; 8 bases agree with TRBD1. The material sequenced was peripheral blood. The CDR3 protein is CASSDSGGAYNEQFF. As DNA, the CDR3 is TGTGCCAGCAGTGACTCAGGGGGCGCGTACAATGAGCAGTTCTTC.